The clone carrying this T cell receptor beta chain was seen ten or more times. TCRdb re-derived calls from the RACE reads in MiXCR, one entry per CDR3 protein. The sample comprises about 48,000 distinct CDR3 sequences, 9% to 10% of which are singletons, and roughly 17% rests with the top ten. Germline values: CDR1 SEHNR, CDR2 FQNEAQ (reference sequence). This CDR3 contains 14 residues. V was shortened by 4 bases and J by 7 bases, with 14 bases between the two germline ends. The data originate from a study of human T cells and chemical hapten exposure. Time point in this sample: patch test 3, about 24 weeks after DPC sensitization. Indicated treatment: therapeutic diphenylcyclopropenone sensitization with weekly scalp DPC.

This specimen was whole blood, taken in connection with sensitization to the hapten diphenylcyclopropenone (DPC). This TCR was sampled from a woman between 35 and 50 years old with alopecia areata. Some clones in this sample may be carry-over from other donors' samples. The V and J genes are TRBV7-9 and TRBJ1-5; the D gene is possibly TRBD1 (6 bases). In DNA form, the CDR3 reads TGTGCCAGCAGCTCAGGGGATAGTTGGCAGCCCCAGCATTTT. It yields the protein CASSSGDSWQPQHF.